This is a list of T cell receptor beta chains from one sample in a study of blood T cell repertoires in COVID-19. Measured with immunoSEQ multiplex PCR; TCRdb has only the in-frame clones, and not every one. The sample has 65,000 to 80,000 clones, approximately 85% seen once. The specimen was peripheral blood. These receptors were collected from a human donor in a cohort sampled during active COVID-19. The CDR3 runs from the conserved cysteine through the conserved F or W. The D gene is left open where the match is weak. A row's size may be missing; if present it is once, few, many or a size class.

v_gene	len	d_gene	j_gene	abundance	CDR3aa	CDR3nt
TRBV10-1	16	NA	TRBJ2-2	NA	CASSERWGPNTGELFF	TGCGCCAGCAGTGAAAGATGGGGGCCGAACACCGGGGAGCTGTTTTTT
TRBV7-9	12	NA	TRBJ1-2	NA	CASSSQGPDYTF	TGTGCCAGCAGCTCCCAGGGGCCAGACTACACCTTC
TRBV4-2	15	TRBD1	TRBJ2-3	NA	CASSPGTGGTDTQYF	TGTGCCAGCAGCCCCGGGACAGGGGGGACAGATACGCAGTATTTT
TRBV11-2	15	TRBD1	TRBJ1-6	NA	CASTVGQGFAQPLHF	TGTGCCAGCACCGTAGGACAGGGGTTCGCCCAGCCCCTCCACTTT
TRBV3-1/TRBV3-2	15	NA	TRBJ2-7	once	CASSQDSPGSYEQYF	TGTGCCAGCAGCCAAGATTCTCCAGGGTCATACGAGCAGTACTTC
TRBV14	13	NA	TRBJ2-1	NA	CASSQAPRGEQFF	TGTGCCAGCAGCCAAGCGCCTCGCGGAGAGCAGTTCTTC
TRBV5-8	15	TRBD1	TRBJ1-5	few	CASSFGTVSNQPQHF	TGTGCCAGCAGCTTCGGGACAGTTAGCAATCAGCCCCAGCATTTT
TRBV10-3	16	TRBD2	TRBJ2-2	NA	CAIYGGVLGDTGELFF	TGTGCCATCTATGGGGGGGTCCTCGGGGACACCGGGGAGCTGTTTTTT
TRBV19	14	TRBD1	TRBJ1-1	NA	CASRGDRGRTEAFF	TGTGCCAGTAGGGGGGACAGGGGAAGGACTGAAGCTTTCTTT
TRBV7-3	13	NA	TRBJ2-1	NA	CASSPTRENEQFF	TGTGCCAGCAGCCCTACTCGGGAGAATGAGCAGTTCTTC
TRBV5-1	16	TRBD2	TRBJ2-5	NA	CASSLEGGGASETQYF	TGCGCCAGCAGCTTGGAGGGCGGGGGGGCTTCGGAGACCCAGTACTTC
TRBV6-5	13	TRBD2	TRBJ2-5	NA	CASSSPSGETQYF	TGTGCCAGCAGTTCCCCTAGCGGGGAGACCCAGTACTTC
TRBV12-3/TRBV12-4	13	TRBD1	TRBJ1-2	few	CASSSNRGLGYTF	TGTGCCAGCAGTTCCAACAGGGGTCTCGGCTACACCTTC
TRBV7-8	15	TRBD1	TRBJ1-1	NA	CASSSNGQANTEAFF	TGTGCCAGCAGTTCTAACGGACAGGCGAACACTGAAGCTTTCTTT
TRBV4-1	16	TRBD2	TRBJ2-7	NA	CASSQGAGGSPYEQYF	TGCGCCAGCAGCCAAGGGGCGGGGGGTTCCCCTTACGAGCAGTACTTC
TRBV4-2	15	TRBD1	TRBJ2-5	NA	CASSPGTGGQETQYF	TGTGCCAGCAGCCCCGGGACAGGGGGCCAAGAGACCCAGTACTTC
TRBV2	18	TRBD1	TRBJ2-2	once	CASSHSPPDRGGTGELFF	TGTGCCAGCAGCCACTCACCCCCAGACAGGGGAGGCACCGGGGAGCTGTTTTTT
TRBV6-1	16	TRBD2	TRBJ2-5	NA	CASSEVLAGGRETQYF	TGTGCCAGCAGTGAAGTGTTAGCGGGGGGGCGAGAGACCCAGTACTTC
TRBV28	15	TRBD1	TRBJ1-1	NA	CASSTLGQGGAEAFF	TGTGCCAGCAGTACCTTGGGACAGGGCGGCGCTGAAGCTTTCTTT
TRBV6-1	13	NA	TRBJ1-5	NA	CASSEASRPAQHF	TGTGCCAGCAGTGAAGCTAGCCGACCGGCCCAGCATTTT
TRBV11-2	14	NA	TRBJ2-1	NA	CASRVLTGYNEQFF	TGTGCCAGCAGGGTACTAACAGGGTACAATGAGCAGTTCTTC
TRBV7-3	15	NA	TRBJ2-3	NA	CASSLTQGHTDTQYF	TGTGCCAGCAGCTTAACCCAGGGCCACACAGATACGCAGTATTTT
TRBV20-1	11	NA	TRBJ1-1	few	CSAGQNTEAFF	TGCAGTGCGGGACAGAACACTGAAGCTTTCTTT
TRBV11-2	16	TRBD2	TRBJ2-3	NA	CASSLTSGGRADTQYF	TGTGCCAGCAGCTTGACTAGCGGGGGGAGGGCAGATACGCAGTATTTT
TRBV5-1	14	NA	TRBJ1-6	few	CASRATEDNSPLHF	TGCGCCAGCAGGGCGACAGAGGATAATTCACCCCTCCACTTT
TRBV6-5	16	TRBD1	TRBJ2-5	NA	CASSYSGTGYQETQYF	TGTGCCAGCAGTTACTCAGGGACAGGGTACCAAGAGACCCAGTACTTC
TRBV18	17	TRBD1	TRBJ2-1	NA	CASSPNQGTGGPNEQFF	TGTGCCAGCTCACCAAACCAGGGGACAGGGGGCCCTAATGAGCAGTTCTTC
TRBV5-4	16	NA	TRBJ2-7	NA	CASSPLGQELPGEQYF	TGTGCCAGCAGCCCGCTAGGCCAGGAGCTCCCGGGAGAGCAGTACTTC
TRBV6-1	17	TRBD1	TRBJ1-4	NA	CASSEALRGRGNEKLFF	TGTGCCAGCAGTGAAGCGCTTCGGGGCAGGGGGAACGAAAAACTGTTTTTT
TRBV13	15	NA	TRBJ2-2	NA	CASSLSGAGTGELFF	TGTGCCAGCAGCTTATCAGGGGCGGGCACCGGGGAGCTGTTTTTT
TRBV9	19	TRBD2	TRBJ2-3	NA	CASSVAPAGRGGGADTQYF	TGTGCCAGCAGCGTAGCCCCCGCCGGGCGGGGGGGCGGCGCAGATACGCAGTATTTT
TRBV12-5	15	TRBD1	TRBJ1-1	NA	CASGTDRGIRAEAFF	TGTGCTAGTGGTACCGACAGGGGAATTCGCGCTGAAGCTTTCTTT
TRBV7-9	19	NA	TRBJ1-5	few	CASSPEMDSWEPSNQPQHF	TGTGCCAGCAGCCCCGAAATGGACAGTTGGGAGCCCAGCAATCAGCCCCAGCATTTT
TRBV2	15	TRBD2	TRBJ2-3	few	CARGTSGGATDTQYF	TGTGCCAGAGGGACTAGCGGGGGGGCCACAGATACGCAGTATTTT
TRBV7-2	19	NA	TRBJ1-5	NA	CASSLAETAFVYSNQPQHF	TGTGCCAGCAGCTTAGCGGAGACAGCCTTCGTTTATAGCAATCAGCCCCAGCATTTT
TRBV18	14	TRBD1	TRBJ1-6	NA	CASSRDRRNSPLHF	TGTGCCAGCTCACGGGACAGGAGAAATTCACCCCTCCACTTT
TRBV5-1	14	TRBD1	TRBJ2-3	NA	CASSRTGGEDTQYF	TGCGCCAGCAGCAGGACAGGAGGTGAAGATACGCAGTATTTT
TRBV3-1/TRBV3-2	15	TRBD2	TRBJ2-5	NA	CASSRLGGGQETQYF	TGTGCCAGCAGCCGCCTGGGCGGGGGGCAAGAGACCCAGTACTTC
TRBV4-2	16	TRBD1	TRBJ2-5	NA	CASSQEGQGPKETQYF	TGTGCCAGCAGCCAAGAGGGACAGGGCCCCAAAGAGACCCAGTACTTC